The source of this T cell receptor beta chain is a study of T cell responses to AZD1222 COVID-19 vaccine. General study results and limits: Donors were chiefly white British, with a greater number of females, and clonal diversity was perhaps underestimated. The study identified only six AZD1222 recipients as seropositive at baseline. Epitopes outside B.1.351 and B.1.1.7 mutated regions reportedly drew nearly half of spike TCRs.

This CDR3 region has 13 residues. Germline CDR1 SGHTA, CDR2 FQGTGA. The ends were cut back, 2 bases at V and 9 bases at J, with 11 bases in the middle. In regard to this clone: The antigen remains unidentified.

TCRdb keeps only in-frame clones here, not all; method: immunoSEQ multiplex PCR. The sample has 120,000 to 150,000 clones, 85% to 95% seen once; the top ten hold over 0.9%. The source material was peripheral blood, sampled on day 0 of MenACWY control vaccination. This clonotype originated in an adult in good health. V is TRBV7-3 and J is TRBJ2-1, with a tentative D call TRBD2 (5 bases). DNA for the CDR3: TGTGCCAGCAGCTTAGTCCCCCGGGGTGAGCAGTTCTTC. Encoded protein: CASSLVPRGEQFF.